Below are 6 T cell receptor beta chains sequenced from a single sample in a study of breast tumors, draining lymph nodes, adjacent tissues (dated by TCRdb to 2016 to 2017). Lymph node samples came from the axillary draining lymph nodes of breast cancer patients. Library method: multiplex PCR. The data were produced on an Illumina HiSeq 2000. TCRdb handled the public reads itself, with Q25 trimming in fastp and clone calling in MiXCR, and kept productive beta chains. Rows merge per CDR3 protein into single entries with the most common DNA and genes. The sample table holds approximately 170,000 distinct CDR3 sequences, of which 33% were seen once. Roughly 4.3% of the sample goes to the ten largest clones. Input material: axillary lymph node tissue. These receptors came from a female donor with breast cancer. Some clones in this sample may be carry-over from other donors' samples.

The chain uses TRBV27 and TRBJ1-2; D is unresolved. Between the trimmed V and J ends, which lost 1 base and 4 bases, there was a span of 7 bases. This CDR3 comprises 13 residues. Germline CDR1 MNHEY, CDR2 SMNVEV (reference sequence). CDR3 in DNA: TGTGCCAGCAGTTTATTGGGCACCTATGGCTACACCTTC. This sequence encodes CASSLLGTYGYTF.

This clonotype appeared many times. This sequence joins TRBV5-1 and TRBJ2-5; a weak D match, TRBD1 (6 bases). Germline V gene lookup returns CDR1 SGHRS and CDR2 YFSETQ. This CDR3 is 14 amino acids long. Trimming removed 4 bases from V and 1 base from J, with 11 bases in between. The CDR3 sequence is CASSPGTLQETQYF. The CDR3 DNA sequence: TGCGCCAGCAGCCCCGGGACACTCCAAGAGACCCAGTACTTC.

This clonotype was found many times. This chain uses TRBV19 with TRBJ1-5; possible D gene TRBD1, 6 bases. V lost 9 bases, J lost 6 bases, and 18 bases lay in between. The CDR3 runs to 14 residues. From germline, CDR1 is LNHDA and CDR2 SQIVND (reference sequence). The CDR3 DNA follows: TGTGCCAGCGAGGGGGGGGCAAGGACTCAGCCCCAGCATTTT. Amino acid sequence: CASEGGARTQPQHF.

The CDR3 here is CSARDERGSGNTF. CDR3 nucleotide sequence: TGCAGTGCTAGAGATGAAAGAGGGAGTGGAAACACCTTC. V and J are TRBV20-1 and TRBJ1-2; D is ambiguous. CDR1 DFQATT and CDR2 SNEGSKA come from the germline V gene (reference sequence). The CDR3 loop spans 13 amino acids. V lost 0 bases and J 12 bases, leaving 17 bases between the germline ends.

This clonotype was detected ten times or more. V is TRBV7-3 and J is TRBJ2-1; 15 bases map to TRBD2. Trimming took 5 bases from V and 7 from J; bases not matched to a gene: 9. This CDR3 spans 17 amino acids. Germline assignment: CDR1 SGHTA and CDR2 FQGTGA. CDR3 DNA: TGTGCCAGCAGCCCCACCGGGACTAGCGGGAGGTTTAATGAGCAGTTCTTC. It yields the protein CASSPTGTSGRFNEQFF.

This clonotype was detected ten times or more. The rearrangement uses TRBV11-2 and TRBJ1-6; the D gene is possibly TRBD1 (6 bases). V was pared by 2 bases and J by 3 bases, with 8 bases between. The CDR3 runs to 15 residues. The germline V gene has CDR1 SGHAT and CDR2 FQNNGV. The DNA of the CDR3 is TGTGCCAGCAGCTTACAACAGGGCTATAATTCACCCCTCCACTTT. Protein: CASSLQQGYNSPLHF.